This TCR beta chain was recovered during a study of PD-L1 blockade in urothelial cancer. Study-level information: At 6 weeks and at 3 weeks (second dose) after treatment start, blood was analyzed.

Germline-derived CDR1 and CDR2 are LNHDA and SQIVND (reference sequence). V was pared by 7 bases and J by 10 bases, with 13 bases between. The CDR3 is 12 residues long. Study-level points and caveats: Enhanced expansion of tumor-associated blood clones at 3 weeks characterized durable-benefit patients.

This clone was observed a few times. The target antigen is unknown. The assay was immunoSEQ multiplex PCR, and TCRdb's table has in-frame clones only and misses some. The data contain 55,000 to 80,000 clones, about 76% of them singletons. Time point of the sample: pretreatment peripheral blood. V and J are TRBV19 and TRBJ1-4; D perhaps matches TRBD1 (5 bases). The sample was PBMCs, taken around atezolizumab (anti-PD-L1) treatment. This receptor was taken from a man between 70 and 80 years old with urothelial cancer. The CDR3 loop reads CASTRVTGKLFF. The CDR3 DNA sequence: TGTGCCAGTACCAGGGTGACCGGAAAACTGTTTTTT.